These 32 T cell receptor beta chains originate from one sample sequenced in a study of regulatory dendritic cells for organ transplantation. Sorted subsets were CFSE-labeled and cultured approximately 5 days with allogeneic dendritic cells. No antigen is known for these receptors. Produced via immunoSEQ multiplex PCR; TCRdb's table is partial and in-frame only. The sample consists of around 20,000 clones, 70% to 90% of them appearing once. Sequencing was performed on naive CD4+ T cells from blood cultured with regulatory dendritic cells. As to subset: CD45RA+ naive T cells. All receptors come from a human donor in good health.

The chain combines TRBV19 with TRBJ2-5; possible D gene TRBD1, 5 bases. The ends were cut back, 4 bases at V and 4 bases at J, with 10 bases in the middle. CDR3 length: 13 residues. From germline, CDR1 is LNHDA and CDR2 SQIVND (reference sequence). CDR3 bases: TGTGCCAGTAGTAGGGCAGGGCCAGAGACCCAGTACTTC. This sequence encodes CASSRAGPETQYF. Full variable domain (missing parts from reference TRBV19 and TRBJ2-5): DGGITQSPKYLFRKEGQNVTLSCEQNLNHDAMYWYRQDPGQGLRLIYYSQIVNDFQKGDIAEGYSVSREKKESFPLTVTSAQKNPTAFYLCASSRAGPETQYFGPGTRLLVL.

This rearrangement joins TRBV5-4 to TRBJ2-3; 9 bases are a match to TRBD2. Germline V lookup: CDR1 SGHNT, CDR2 YYREEE (reference sequence). This CDR3 is 16 amino acids long. The junction had 7 bases not matched to a gene; V was cut back by 3 bases and J by 2 bases. The CDR3 nucleotides are TGTGCCAGCAGCTCGCGGGCTAGCGGGACCACAGATACGCAGTATTTT. It codes for CASSSRASGTTDTQYF.

The chain links TRBV19 to TRBJ1-1; 7 positions match TRBD1. CDR3 length equals 14 residues. Germline V gene lookup returns CDR1 LNHDA and CDR2 SQIVND (reference sequence). Trimming cost V 2 bases and J 4 bases; bases outside gene matches: 4. In DNA form, the CDR3 reads TGTGCCAGTAGTATAAGGGGGCGCGGCACTGAAGCTTTCTTT. Its protein is CASSIRGRGTEAFF. Complete variable domain (other parts from reference TRBV19 and TRBJ1-1): DGGITQSPKYLFRKEGQNVTLSCEQNLNHDAMYWYRQDPGQGLRLIYYSQIVNDFQKGDIAEGYSVSREKKESFPLTVTSAQKNPTAFYLCASSIRGRGTEAFFGQGTRLTVV.

The rearrangement links TRBV7-9 to TRBJ2-2; 9 bases map to TRBD1. The trim removed 5 bases at V and 4 bases at J, leaving 14 bases unmatched. This CDR3 contains 18 residues. CDR1 is SEHNR and CDR2 is FQNEAQ in the germline V gene (reference sequence). CDR3 coding DNA: TGTGCCAGCAGCCTGCTTCGCCCACAGGGGGCGCGCACCGGGGAGCTGTTTTTT. It yields the protein CASSLLRPQGARTGELFF.

This clone was picked up a small number of times. V is TRBV7-3 and J is TRBJ2-7; D may be TRBD1 (6 bases). The germline V gene has CDR1 SGHTA and CDR2 FQGTGA. Trimming stripped 5 bases from V and 5 bases from J, with 13 bases between. The CDR3 sequence is 13 residues long. The CDR3 coding sequence is TGTGCCAGCAGCCGACAGGTCGGACACGAGCAGTACTTC. This encodes CASSRQVGHEQYF.

The chain joins TRBV7-9 to TRBJ1-2; D is uncertain. This CDR3 is built from 13 residues. V shed 4 bases and J shed 7 bases, with 13 bases lying between them. Germline loops: CDR1 SEHNR, CDR2 FQNEAQ (reference sequence). This chain's CDR3 is CASSSLGSGGYTF. The CDR3 DNA reads TGTGCCAGCAGCTCACTAGGCTCGGGTGGCTACACCTTC. The full variable domain, rest sourced from reference TRBV7-9 and TRBJ1-2, is DTGVSQNPRHKITKRGQNVTFRCDPISEHNRLYWYRQTLGQGPEFLTYFQNEAQLEKSRLLSDRFSAERPKGSFSTLEIQRTEQGDSAMYLCASSSLGSGGYTFGSGTRLTVV.

This clone is a singleton in its sample. The chain employs TRBV20-1 and TRBJ2-7, with 8 bases lining up with TRBD1. The CDR3 has 11 residues. Unmatched junction bases numbered 4, after V lost 6 bases and J lost 6 bases. Germline V lookup: CDR1 DFQATT, CDR2 SNEGSKA (reference sequence). The CDR3 region is CSAETGAEQYF. CDR3 coding DNA: TGCAGTGCCGAGACAGGGGCCGAGCAGTACTTC.

A single count supports this clone. The V and J genes are TRBV7-3 and TRBJ2-3; D is tentatively TRBD1 or TRBD2 (6 bases each). CDR1 is SGHTA and CDR2 is FQGTGA in the germline V gene. The CDR3 loop spans 15 amino acids. Trimming cost V 4 bases and J 0 bases, with 11 bases left between them. The CDR3 DNA follows: TGTGCCAGCAGCTCAAGGGGGGCAAGCACAGATACGCAGTATTTT. Amino acid sequence: CASSSRGASTDTQYF. The complete variable domain, with remaining parts taken from reference TRBV7-3 and TRBJ2-3, reads GAGVSQTPSNKVTEKGKYVELRCDPISGHTALYWYRQSLGQGPEFLIYFQGTGAADDSGLPNDRFFAVRPEGSVSTLKIQRTERGDSAVYLCASSSRGASTDTQYFGPGTRLTVL.

This chain uses TRBV6-5 with TRBJ2-3; D remains unclear. Trimming cost V 2 bases and J 0 bases, with 9 bases left between them. The germline CDR1 and CDR2 sequences are MNHEY and SVGAGI. This CDR3 is built from 15 residues. The CDR3 here is CASSYAGASTDTQYF. The CDR3, as DNA: TGTGCCAGCAGTTACGCCGGAGCCAGCACAGATACGCAGTATTTT.

The chain employs TRBV19 and TRBJ1-5; 12 bases align to TRBD1. This CDR3 region has 18 residues. In germline, CDR1 is LNHDA, CDR2 SQIVND (reference sequence). Trimming cost V 5 bases and J 7 bases; bases outside gene matches: 15. The CDR3 sequence: CASSVGTGGASLDQPQHF. The CDR3, as DNA: TGTGCCAGTAGTGTGGGGACAGGGGGCGCGTCATTGGACCAGCCCCAGCATTTT.

This clone has a single count. The chain recombines TRBV2 with TRBJ2-5, with D unresolved. The V gene's germline CDR1 is SNHLY and CDR2 FYNNEI. V dropped 4 bases and J dropped 4 bases, with 13 bases sitting between them. The CDR3 covers 14 residues. The CDR3 DNA is TGTGCCAGCAGTGGGGATATTGGGCGAGAGACCCAGTACTTC. It encodes CASSGDIGRETQYF. Based on the CDR3 plus reference TRBV2 and TRBJ2-5, the full variable domain is EPEVTQTPSHQVTQMGQEVILRCVPISNHLYFYWYRQILGQKVEFLVSFYNNEISEKSEIFDDQFSVERPDGSNFTLKIRSTKLEDSAMYFCASSGDIGRETQYFGPGTRLLVL.

V usage is TRBV15 and J usage is TRBJ2-7, with TRBD2 identical over 10 bases. CDR1 and CDR2 (germline): LNHNV, YYDKDF (reference sequence). This CDR3 spans 15 amino acids. With 0 bases clipped from V and 4 bases from J, the junction kept 3 bases outside the gene matches. CDR3 loop: CATSREASGRYEQYF. CDR3 bases: TGTGCCACCAGCAGAGAAGCTAGCGGGAGATACGAGCAGTACTTC.

The V gene is TRBV10-3, the J gene TRBJ1-1; maybe TRBD1 (5 bases). The CDR3 spans 16 residues. Trimming shortened V by 6 bases and J by 5 bases, and 22 bases separated the two germline ends. CDR1 is ENHRY and CDR2 is SYGVKD in the germline V gene. The CDR3 loop reads CAISPNIPLGGTEAFF. DNA for the CDR3: TGTGCCATCAGCCCGAATATCCCGTTGGGGGGTACTGAAGCTTTCTTT.

The CDR3 nucleotides are TGTGCCAGTAGATCCGGTGCAGGGGGTTGGGAGCAGTTCTTC. It specifies CASRSGAGGWEQFF. This rearrangement joins TRBV19 to TRBJ2-1; 7 positions agree with TRBD1. CDR3 length: 14 residues. Germline-derived CDR1 and CDR2 are LNHDA and SQIVND (reference sequence). V lost 6 bases to trimming and J lost 10 bases; unmatched junction nucleotides: 12.

This clone was detected only a few times. The genes are TRBV30 and TRBJ1-2; D may be TRBD1 (5 bases). Germline V gene lookup returns CDR1 GTSNPN and CDR2 SVGIG (reference sequence). The V end lost 2 bases, the J end lost 8 bases, and 15 bases lay between the germline ends. This CDR3 comprises 13 residues. CDR3 sequence reads: CAWSLVGGVGYTF. The CDR3 DNA follows: TGTGCCTGGAGTTTGGTCGGAGGGGTCGGCTACACCTTC. Full variable domain (remainder filled in from reference TRBV30 and TRBJ1-2): SQTIHQWPATLVQPVGSPLSLECTVEGTSNPNLYWYRQAAGRGLQLLFYSVGIGQISSEVPQNLSASRPQDRQFILSSKKLLLSDSGFYLCAWSLVGGVGYTFGSGTRLTVV.

The DNA for the CDR3 is TGTGCCAGCAAGTCTCCGGGGGATTCCTACGAGCAGTACTTC. Amino acid sequence: CASKSPGDSYEQYF. The V call is TRBV28, the J call TRBJ2-7; perhaps TRBD2 as D (6 bases). The CDR3 contains 14 residues. Germline-derived CDR1 and CDR2 are MDHEN and SYDVKM. Trimming removed 7 bases at V and 1 base at J, with 14 bases between.

This chain joins TRBV10-2 and TRBJ2-5, with D possibly called TRBD1 or TRBD2 (5 bases each). The germline CDR1 and CDR2 sequences are WSHSY and SAAADI. The CDR3 is 14 amino acids. The ends were cut back, 5 bases at V and 0 bases at J, with 10 bases in the middle. The CDR3 reads CASSRWDHQETQYF. In nucleotides, the CDR3 is TGCGCCAGCAGTCGGTGGGACCACCAAGAGACCCAGTACTTC.

The chain couples TRBV29-1 to TRBJ1-1, with unresolved D. The V end was cut by 7 bases, the J end by 0 bases, with 18 bases between. The CDR3 loop spans 15 amino acids. Germline CDR1 is SQVTM and CDR2 is ANQGSEA. CDR3 in DNA: TGCAGCGAAGCCTCTTTCGACCGGATGAACACTGAAGCTTTCTTT. Amino acid sequence: CSEASFDRMNTEAFF. Supplemented by reference TRBV29-1 and TRBJ1-1, the full variable domain reads SAVISQKPSRDICQRGTSLTIQCQVDSQVTMMFWYRQQPGQSLTLIATANQGSEATYESGFVIDKFPISRPNLTFSTLTVSNMSPEDSSIYLCSEASFDRMNTEAFFGQGTRLTVV.

This chain joins TRBV9 and TRBJ2-3; the match to TRBD2 covers 13 bases. In germline, CDR1 is SGDLS, CDR2 YYNGEE. V lost 2 bases, J lost 3 bases, and 9 bases stayed unmatched. The CDR3 sequence is 18 residues long. This CDR3 is CASSVSLGLAGLTDTQYF. CDR3 DNA sequence: TGTGCCAGCAGCGTGAGTCTGGGACTAGCGGGGTTGACAGATACGCAGTATTTT.

This chain uses TRBV11-3 with TRBJ1-2; no clear D. Per germline, CDR1 SGHNT and CDR2 YENEEA. CDR3 length equals 11 residues. Trimming stripped 6 bases from V and 7 bases from J, with 9 bases between. CDR3 sequence: CASRGSCGYTF. The CDR3 region has the DNA TGTGCCAGCAGGGGTTCCTGTGGCTACACCTTC.

CDR3 loop: CAWSVVGSQPQHF. Written as DNA, the CDR3 is TGTGCCTGGAGTGTGGTGGGGAGCCAGCCCCAGCATTTT. The rearrangement links TRBV30 to TRBJ1-5, with D hard to call. Trimming removed 0 bases from V and 7 bases from J, with 10 bases in between. The CDR3 is 13 amino acids. From germline, CDR1 is GTSNPN and CDR2 SVGIG (reference sequence). The full variable domain, completed using reference TRBV30 and TRBJ1-5, is SQTIHQWPATLVQPVGSPLSLECTVEGTSNPNLYWYRQAAGRGLQLLFYSVGIGQISSEVPQNLSASRPQDRQFILSSKKLLLSDSGFYLCAWSVVGSQPQHFGDGTRLSIL.

The J gene is TRBJ2-1, the V gene TRBV6-1; D is uncertain. V lost 1 base to trimming and J lost 6 bases, with 7 bases between them. This CDR3 contains 13 residues. Germline CDR1 and CDR2: MNHNS and SASEGT. The DNA of the CDR3 is TGTGCCAGCAGTGAAGGACCCCCCAATGAGCAGTTCTTC. As protein: CASSEGPPNEQFF.

This CDR3 reads CASSFYHLPGLAGGETQYF. The CDR3 DNA reads TGCGCCAGCAGCTTTTACCACCTCCCGGGACTAGCGGGAGGAGAGACCCAGTACTTC. The chain has TRBV5-1 and TRBJ2-5, with TRBD2 identical over 15 bases. Germline CDR1 and CDR2: SGHRS and YFSETQ. V shed 2 bases and J 4 bases; nucleotides not matched to a gene: 12. CDR3 length: 19 amino acids. Full variable domain (outside the CDR3, taken from reference TRBV5-1 and TRBJ2-5): KAGVTQTPRYLIKTRGQQVTLSCSPISGHRSVSWYQQTPGQGLQFLFEYFSETQRNKGNFPGRFSGRQFSNSRSEMNVSTLELGDSALYLCASSFYHLPGLAGGETQYFGPGTRLLVL.

The CDR3 loop is CASSLREVRGNEQFF. The CDR3 bases are TGTGCCAGCAGCTTACGGGAGGTAAGAGGAAATGAGCAGTTCTTC. This chain uses TRBV7-9 with TRBJ2-1, with 7 nucleotides matching TRBD2. With V trimmed by 2 bases and J by 7 bases, 8 bases remained unmatched. Germline V gene data show CDR1 as SEHNR and CDR2 as FQNEAQ (reference sequence). CDR3 size: 15 residues.

V usage is TRBV6-6 and J usage is TRBJ1-1; unclear D gene. V was trimmed by 5 bases and J by 2 bases, leaving 18 bases between them. The CDR3 covers 16 residues. Per germline, CDR1 MNHNY and CDR2 SVGAGI (reference sequence). CDR3 sequence reads: CASSAVAMRVNTEAFF. The DNA for the CDR3 is TGTGCCAGCAGTGCTGTTGCGATGCGGGTAAACACTGAAGCTTTCTTT.

The table lists this clone with a count of one. V and J are TRBV10-3 and TRBJ1-1; 7 bases match TRBD1. The CDR3 is 15 residues long. The trim removed 0 bases at V and 7 bases at J, leaving 8 bases unmatched. Germline lookup yields CDR1 ENHRY and CDR2 SYGVKD. The DNA of the CDR3 is TGTGCCATCAGTGAGTCGGCCGGACAGGTGGGTGAAGCTTTCTTT. This gives the protein CAISESAGQVGEAFF.

In this sample, this clone turned up once. CDR3 bases: TGTGCCAGCAGCTTATATACCACTGAAGCTTTCTTT. It is translated as CASSLYTTEAFF. V usage is TRBV7-2 and J usage is TRBJ1-1; D remains unclear. With 2 bases removed from V and 4 bases from J, the gap between germline ends came to 5 bases. Germline-derived CDR1 and CDR2 are SGHTA and FQGNSA. The CDR3 sequence is 12 residues long.

This rearrangement joins TRBV13 to TRBJ2-7; tentatively, D is TRBD2 (6 bases). V was pared by 5 bases and J by 0 bases, with 17 bases between. The CDR3 is made up of 16 amino acids. Germline V gene sequence: CDR1 PRHDT, CDR2 FYEKMQ (reference sequence). CDR3 sequence reads: CASSPTEGRSSYEQYF. The CDR3 bases are TGTGCCAGCAGCCCCACGGAGGGACGGAGCTCCTACGAGCAGTACTTC.

The CDR3 DNA reads TGTGCCACCAGCTTACCGGGACAGGGCCTCGACGAGCAGTACTTC. The encoded protein is CATSLPGQGLDEQYF. The chain joins TRBV15 to TRBJ2-7; TRBD1 matches at 9 bases. The V gene end was trimmed by 5 bases and the J gene end by 5 bases; junction bases not matched to a gene: 10. The CDR3 contains 15 residues. Germline V CDR1 and CDR2: LNHNV, YYDKDF (reference sequence).

There are a few counts of this clone. The rearrangement uses TRBV7-9 and TRBJ1-4; D call uncertain. The germline V gene encodes CDR1 SEHNR and CDR2 FQNEAQ (reference sequence). This CDR3 region has 15 residues. The V and J ends lost 5 bases and 8 bases respectively, with 18 bases between them. The CDR3 sequence is CASSPSGGVLEKLFF. CDR3 nucleotide sequence: TGTGCCAGCAGCCCGTCTGGCGGCGTATTGGAAAAACTGTTTTTT.

The CDR3 DNA sequence: TGTGCCAGTCGCCAACTAGCGGGAGGCGATACGCAGTATTTT. This gives the protein CASRQLAGGDTQYF. The chain combines TRBV19 with TRBJ2-3, with 12 positions matching TRBD2. The J segment lost 6 bases and the V segment lost 8 bases, leaving 6 bases of the junction unmatched. Looked up from germline, CDR1 is LNHDA and CDR2 is SQIVND (reference sequence). CDR3 length: 14 residues.

Concerning this clone: At one end, the junction sequence differs from germline, possibly due to a read error. The chain joins TRBV6-1 to TRBJ2-3; D assignment may be TRBD1 or TRBD2 (5 bases each). The germline gives CDR1 MNHNS, CDR2 SASEGT. The CDR3 has 13 residues. CDR3 loop: CASSEALRGSQDF. DNA of the CDR3: TGTGCCAGCAGTGAAGCGCTTCGGGGCTCTCAGGATTTT.